The 28 T cell receptor beta chains given below trace back to one sample, sequenced in a study of blood T cell repertoires in COVID-19. The data were produced by immunoSEQ multiplex PCR, yet TCRdb's version contains in-frame clones alone and is incomplete. The sample gives roughly 63,000 clones, about 87% of which show up once; approximately 1.3% is in the top ten. The source material was peripheral blood. The source is a man aged 55-75 years with acute or convalescent COVID-19.

This clone was seen once. The chain has TRBV27 and TRBJ2-7; the match to TRBD1 covers 10 bases. Trimming cost V 3 bases and J 6 bases; bases outside gene matches: 5. CDR1 MNHEY and CDR2 SMNVEV come from the germline V gene (reference sequence). This CDR3 is 14 amino acids long. CDR3 loop: CASSFRQGASEQYF. The CDR3 nucleotides are TGTGCCAGCAGTTTCCGACAGGGGGCTAGCGAGCAGTACTTC.

This clone appeared once. The chain combines TRBV18 with TRBJ1-4; TRBD1 aligns across 9 bases. Germline lookup yields CDR1 KGHSH and CDR2 LQKENI. Germline trimming cut 6 bases from V and 8 bases from J; bases unmatched to any gene: 7. The length of the CDR3 is 14 residues. The CDR3 loop reads CASSPGQGEEKLFF. CDR3 nucleotides: TGTGCCAGCTCCCCGGGACAGGGCGAGGAAAAACTGTTTTTT.

The chain couples TRBV27 to TRBJ1-2; 10 positions match TRBD1. CDR3 size: 15 residues. The V and J ends lost 4 bases and 8 bases, in that order; junction bases with no gene match: 10. The V gene's germline CDR1 is MNHEY and CDR2 SMNVEV (reference sequence). The CDR3 loop reads CASSSLLGQGQGYTF. The CDR3 DNA sequence: TGTGCCAGCAGTTCTCTACTGGGACAGGGGCAGGGCTACACCTTC.

The chain recombines TRBV5-1 with TRBJ1-1, with a weak D call TRBD1 (6 bases). This CDR3 is 14 amino acids long. Germline V gives CDR1 SGHRS, CDR2 YFSETQ. Trimming took 0 bases from V and 4 from J, leaving 10 bases between them. CDR3 sequence: CASSLVDSTTEAFF. The DNA for the CDR3 is TGCGCCAGCAGCTTGGTGGACAGTACCACTGAAGCTTTCTTT.

This chain joins TRBV19 and TRBJ1-2; D call uncertain. The germline V gene encodes CDR1 LNHDA and CDR2 SQIVND (reference sequence). CDR3 size: 16 residues. V dropped 0 bases and J dropped 8 bases, with 19 bases sitting between them. CDR3 region: CASSIEMSGGGRGYTF. In nucleotides, the CDR3 is TGTGCCAGTAGTATAGAGATGTCGGGCGGAGGGAGAGGCTACACCTTC.

The chain links TRBV11-3 to TRBJ1-6; D possibly corresponds to TRBD1 (5 bases). CDR1 is SGHNT, CDR2 YENEEA, per germline. V lost 6 bases and J 13 bases, leaving 16 bases between the germline ends. The CDR3 extends over 13 amino acids. CDR3 sequence (DNA): TGTGCCAGCAGTTTGGGGCCAAATGCGCCCCTCCACTTT. Protein sequence: CASSLGPNAPLHF.

The chain combines TRBV28 with TRBJ2-2; the D is unclear. The CDR3 loop spans 14 amino acids. Trimming pared 3 bases from V and 1 base from J, leaving 6 bases between. Germline CDR1 reads MDHEN; CDR2 reads SYDVKM. CDR3 residues: CASSFSRNTGELFF. The CDR3 DNA reads TGTGCCAGCAGTTTTTCCAGGAACACCGGGGAGCTGTTTTTT.

This clone was seen once. The chain is built from TRBV27 and TRBJ1-5; 8 bases are shared with TRBD1. This CDR3 contains 17 residues. Germline loops: CDR1 MNHEY, CDR2 SMNVEV (reference sequence). V dropped 4 bases and J dropped 4; count of bases not matched to a gene: 12. The CDR3 DNA is TGTGCCAGCAGTTCCGGGTCGACAGGGGCCGGGAATCAGCCCCAGCATTTT. Translation: CASSSGSTGAGNQPQHF.

The J gene is TRBJ1-5, the V gene TRBV19, with 7 bases aligning to TRBD1. Germline V gene sequence: CDR1 LNHDA, CDR2 SQIVND (reference sequence). CDR3 length equals 14 residues. Trimming at V came to 6 bases and at J to 6 bases, leaving 8 bases not matched to a gene. CDR3 DNA: TGTGCCAGTAGACAAGACAGGGAAGGTCAGCCCCAGCATTTT. This translates into CASRQDREGQPQHF.

The chain combines TRBV12-3 or TRBV12-4 with TRBJ1-2, with a weak D call TRBD1 (5 bases). The CDR3 runs 11 residues. Trimming shortened V by 5 bases and J by 8 bases, and 9 bases separated the two germline ends. CDR3 loop: CASSRGLGYTF. For the CDR3, the DNA is TGTGCCAGCAGTCGGGGACTGGGCTACACCTTC.

This sequence joins TRBV9 and TRBJ2-7; 9 bases align to TRBD1. The germline gives CDR1 SGDLS, CDR2 YYNGEE. After removal of 3 bases from V and 2 bases from J, the junction contained 6 bases not matched to a gene. The CDR3 contains 15 residues. Written as DNA, the CDR3 is TGTGCCAGCAGCGCCCGGGACAGGGAGACCTACGAGCAGTACTTC. It encodes CASSARDRETYEQYF.

This clone was seen just once. The chain carries TRBV20-1 and TRBJ2-5; D is unresolved. The CDR3 is 12 amino acids. Germline V gene data show CDR1 as DFQATT and CDR2 as SNEGSKA (reference sequence). Trimming left V 3 bases short and J 2 bases short, with 7 bases between. CDR3: CSASDFQETQYF. CDR3 bases: TGCAGTGCTAGTGACTTTCAAGAGACCCAGTACTTC.

The CDR3 bases are TGTGCCAGCAGTTTACTAGGAATGGGTGAGACCCAGTACTTC. Its protein is CASSLLGMGETQYF. The chain recombines TRBV27 with TRBJ2-5; D unclear. In germline, CDR1 is MNHEY, CDR2 SMNVEV (reference sequence). The length of the CDR3 is 14 residues. V was clipped by 2 bases and J by 5 bases, with 12 bases between them.

The J gene is TRBJ1-1, the V gene TRBV4-1; D not certain. V was clipped by 4 bases and J by 4 bases, with 13 bases between them. Germline CDR1 reads MGHRA; CDR2 reads YSYEKL. The CDR3 is 14 residues long. The CDR3 coding sequence is TGCGCCAGCAGCCTAAAAGTAGCGGGCACTGAAGCTTTCTTT. Protein sequence: CASSLKVAGTEAFF.

CDR3 DNA sequence: TGCGCCAGCAGCTTGGAGGGGGACAGGGGTCGGGAGCAGTACTTC. Amino acid sequence: CASSLEGDRGREQYF. This chain uses TRBV5-1 with TRBJ2-7; 10 bases match TRBD1. The CDR3 runs 15 residues. The V gene's germline CDR1 is SGHRS and CDR2 YFSETQ. Trimming removed 0 bases from V and 7 bases from J; junction bases left unmatched: 7.

The gene calls are TRBV18 and TRBJ2-2; D might be TRBD1 (7 bases). Germline V gene sequence: CDR1 KGHSH, CDR2 LQKENI. This CDR3 region has 16 residues. Trimming took 2 bases from V and 5 from J, leaving 15 bases between them. CDR3 DNA sequence: TGTGCCAGCTCACCAAACGGCAGGGGGGTGACCGGGGAGCTGTTTTTT. Translating gives CASSPNGRGVTGELFF. The complete variable domain, with remaining parts taken from reference TRBV18 and TRBJ2-2, reads NAGVMQNPRHLVRRRGQEARLRCSPMKGHSHVYWYRQLPEEGLKFMVYLQKENIIDESGMPKERFSAEFPKEGPSILRIQQVVRGDSAAYFCASSPNGRGVTGELFFGEGSRLTVL.

This clone was detected a few times. The chain employs TRBV9 and TRBJ2-1; 9 bases map to TRBD1. The CDR3 has 15 amino acids. Germline CDR1 reads SGDLS; CDR2 reads YYNGEE. Unmatched junction bases numbered 6, after V lost 2 bases and J lost 6 bases. This CDR3 reads CASSVGQGWTNEQFF. The DNA of the CDR3 is TGTGCCAGCAGCGTTGGACAGGGGTGGACCAATGAGCAGTTCTTC. The full variable domain, its missing parts supplied by reference TRBV9 and TRBJ2-1, is DSGVTQTPKHLITATGQRVTLRCSPRSGDLSVYWYQQSLDQGLQFLIQYYNGEERAKGNILERFSAQQFPDLHSELNLSSLELGDSALYFCASSVGQGWTNEQFFGPGTRLTVL.

V usage is TRBV29-1 and J usage is TRBJ2-5; D possibly corresponds to TRBD2 (5 bases). Germline CDR1 and CDR2: SQVTM and ANQGSEA. V lost 8 bases to trimming and J lost 2 bases, with 12 bases between them. The CDR3 extends over 12 amino acids. The CDR3 nucleotides are TGCAGCCTACGGACGGGACAAGAGACCCAGTACTTC. This encodes CSLRTGQETQYF.

This chain joins TRBV5-4 and TRBJ1-2; D not certain. Trimming pared 0 bases from V and 8 bases from J, leaving 14 bases between. The CDR3 has 14 amino acids. From germline, CDR1 is SGHNT and CDR2 YYREEE (reference sequence). CDR3 DNA sequence: TGTGCCAGCAGCTTGGCTTCGGGAAGGGAAGGCTACACCTTC. Translated: CASSLASGREGYTF.

Only one count was recorded for this clone. The J gene is TRBJ2-1, the V gene TRBV6-5; D gene ambiguous. CDR3 length equals 15 residues. The V and J ends lost 2 bases and 5 bases respectively, with 13 bases between them. Germline values: CDR1 MNHEY, CDR2 SVGAGI. In DNA form, the CDR3 reads TGTGCCAGCAGTTACCGTTCAGGTAGAGACAATGAGCAGTTCTTC. This sequence encodes CASSYRSGRDNEQFF.

The V and J genes are TRBV9 and TRBJ1-4, with TRBD1 as a possible D gene (6 bases). Germline V CDR1 and CDR2: SGDLS, YYNGEE. V was pared by 4 bases and J by 3 bases, with 19 bases between. The CDR3 spans 17 residues. The CDR3 DNA reads as TGTGCCAGCAGCCCGACACGGGAGGGGGGGCCTAATGAAAAACTGTTTTTT. This translates into CASSPTREGGPNEKLFF. Full variable domain (missing parts from reference TRBV9 and TRBJ1-4): DSGVTQTPKHLITATGQRVTLRCSPRSGDLSVYWYQQSLDQGLQFLIQYYNGEERAKGNILERFSAQQFPDLHSELNLSSLELGDSALYFCASSPTREGGPNEKLFFGSGTQLSVL.

The chain carries TRBV28 and TRBJ2-1; TRBD2 is a possible D gene (5 bases). CDR1 MDHEN and CDR2 SYDVKM come from the germline V gene. The V and J ends lost 5 bases and 15 bases respectively, with 14 bases between them. The CDR3 contains 11 residues. CDR3 coding DNA: TGTGCCAGCAGTACGGGAACCCGGTGGTTCTTC. This codes for CASSTGTRWFF. The variable domain in full, with the rest retrieved from reference TRBV28 and TRBJ2-1, is DVKVTQSSRYLVKRTGEKVFLECVQDMDHENMFWYRQDPGLGLRLIYFSYDVKMKEKGDIPEGYSVSREKKERFSLILESASTNQTSMYLCASSTGTRWFFGPGTRLTVL.

The chain uses TRBV25-1 and TRBJ1-1, with TRBD1 matching 10 bases. Germline CDR1 is MGHDK and CDR2 is SYGVNS. This CDR3 has 16 amino acids. V lost 4 bases to trimming and J lost 4 bases; unmatched junction nucleotides: 9. The CDR3 protein is CASSAIRRTGGTEAFF. The CDR3 DNA is TGTGCCAGCAGTGCGATCCGCCGGACAGGGGGCACTGAAGCTTTCTTT.

This chain connects TRBV30 to TRBJ1-5, with 7 nucleotides matching TRBD1. The junction had 10 bases not matched to a gene; V was cut back by 5 bases and J by 6 bases. Germline CDR1 reads GTSNPN; CDR2 reads SVGIG (reference sequence). The CDR3 extends over 14 amino acids. DNA for the CDR3: TGTGCCTGGGCCCTAACAGGGGACAGTCAGCCCCAGCATTTT. This sequence encodes CAWALTGDSQPQHF.

This clone was recorded once. J is TRBJ2-7 and V is TRBV28; TRBD2 might be the D (5 bases). The germline V and J ends were trimmed by 6 bases and 7 bases, with 19 bases remaining between them. CDR3 length: 14 amino acids. Germline V gene data show CDR1 as MDHEN and CDR2 as SYDVKM. CDR3 nucleotides: TGTGCCAGCAGCCTTCGGACGGGCTCGGGGGAGCAGTACTTC. This sequence encodes CASSLRTGSGEQYF. The whole variable domain, filled in from reference TRBV28 and TRBJ2-7, reads DVKVTQSSRYLVKRTGEKVFLECVQDMDHENMFWYRQDPGLGLRLIYFSYDVKMKEKGDIPEGYSVSREKKERFSLILESASTNQTSMYLCASSLRTGSGEQYFGPGTRLTVT.

The chain recombines TRBV12-3 or TRBV12-4 with TRBJ1-4; D is unclear. This CDR3 is 12 amino acids long. V was shortened by 5 bases and J by 8 bases, with 9 bases between the two germline ends. The CDR3: CASSERGEKLFF. In nucleotides, the CDR3 is TGTGCCAGCAGTGAAAGAGGGGAAAAACTGTTTTTT.

The V gene is TRBV6-2 or TRBV6-3, the J gene TRBJ2-3; D possibly corresponds to TRBD2 (6 bases). The V end was cut by 6 bases, the J end by 3 bases, with 19 bases between. The CDR3 covers 16 residues. Per germline, CDR1 MNHEY and CDR2 SVGEGT. The CDR3 is CASSPKGLIGTDTQYF. The CDR3 nucleotides are TGTGCCAGCAGCCCTAAGGGACTTATTGGAACAGATACGCAGTATTTT.

V and J are TRBV14 and TRBJ1-2; no firm D call. The V gene lost 4 bases and the J gene lost 5 bases, with 20 bases spanning the gap. The CDR3 covers 16 residues. Per germline, CDR1 SGHDN and CDR2 FVKESK. The CDR3 DNA follows: TGTGCCAGCAGCCTAGATATACGGGAGTCCGTGTATGGCTACACCTTC. As protein: CASSLDIRESVYGYTF.